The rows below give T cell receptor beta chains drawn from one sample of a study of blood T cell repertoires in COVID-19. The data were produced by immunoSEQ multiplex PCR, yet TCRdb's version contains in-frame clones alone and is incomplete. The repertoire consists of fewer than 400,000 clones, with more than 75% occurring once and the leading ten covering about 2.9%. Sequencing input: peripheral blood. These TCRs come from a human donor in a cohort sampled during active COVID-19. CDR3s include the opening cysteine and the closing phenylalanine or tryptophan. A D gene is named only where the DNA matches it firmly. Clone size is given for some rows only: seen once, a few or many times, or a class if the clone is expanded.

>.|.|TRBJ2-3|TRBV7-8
CASSLRQKRYGTSTDTQYF
TGTGCCAGCAGCTTAAGGCAAAAGCGCTACGGGACTAGCACAGATACGCAGTATTTT
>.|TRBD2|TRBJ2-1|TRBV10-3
CATLPTSGTYNEQFF
TGTGCCACCCTGCCGACTAGCGGTACCTACAATGAGCAGTTCTTC
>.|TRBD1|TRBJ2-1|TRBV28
CASSSGTGGSDEQFF
TGTGCCAGCAGTTCCGGGACAGGGGGCAGTGATGAGCAGTTCTTC
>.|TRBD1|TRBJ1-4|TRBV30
CAWSDRTGGFEKLFF
TGTGCCTGGAGTGACCGGACAGGGGGCTTTGAAAAACTGTTTTTT
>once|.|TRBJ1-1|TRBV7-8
CASSRTRAAEAFF
TGTGCCAGCAGCCGTACTAGGGCGGCTGAAGCTTTCTTT
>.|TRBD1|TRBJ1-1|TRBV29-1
CSVEGQMNTEAFF
TGCAGCGTTGAGGGACAGATGAACACTGAAGCTTTCTTT
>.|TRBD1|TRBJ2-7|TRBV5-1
CASSNVRDRGAYEQYF
TGCGCCAGCTCGAACGTCCGGGACAGGGGTGCCTACGAGCAGTACTTC
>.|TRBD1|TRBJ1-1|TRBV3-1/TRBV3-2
CASSQQGLGTEAFF
TGTGCCAGCAGTCAACAGGGGCTAGGGACTGAAGCTTTCTTT
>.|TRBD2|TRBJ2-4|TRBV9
CASSPRLAGNIQYF
TGTGCCAGCAGCCCTCGACTAGCAGGGAACATTCAGTACTTC
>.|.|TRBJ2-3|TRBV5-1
CASSLEDTSTDTQYF
TGCGCCAGCAGCTTGGAAGACACCAGCACAGATACGCAGTATTTT
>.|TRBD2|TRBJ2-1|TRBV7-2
CASSLGSSGSAQFF
TGTGCCAGCAGCTTAGGCAGTAGCGGGAGTGCGCAGTTCTTC
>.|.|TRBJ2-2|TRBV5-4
CASSLGRGRNTGELFF
TGTGCCAGCAGCTTGGGGAGGGGCAGAAACACCGGGGAGCTGTTTTTT
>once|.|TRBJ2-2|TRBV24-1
CATIIAGLLNTGELFF
TGTGCCACCATCATTGCGGGGCTTCTGAACACCGGGGAGCTGTTTTTT
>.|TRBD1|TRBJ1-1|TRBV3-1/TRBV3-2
CASSQVQGATEAFF
TGTGCCAGCAGCCAAGTACAGGGGGCTACTGAAGCTTTCTTT
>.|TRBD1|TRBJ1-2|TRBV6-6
CASSQLRGQGAFRGYTF
TGTGCCAGCAGTCAACTCAGGGGACAGGGGGCTTTCAGGGGCTACACCTTC